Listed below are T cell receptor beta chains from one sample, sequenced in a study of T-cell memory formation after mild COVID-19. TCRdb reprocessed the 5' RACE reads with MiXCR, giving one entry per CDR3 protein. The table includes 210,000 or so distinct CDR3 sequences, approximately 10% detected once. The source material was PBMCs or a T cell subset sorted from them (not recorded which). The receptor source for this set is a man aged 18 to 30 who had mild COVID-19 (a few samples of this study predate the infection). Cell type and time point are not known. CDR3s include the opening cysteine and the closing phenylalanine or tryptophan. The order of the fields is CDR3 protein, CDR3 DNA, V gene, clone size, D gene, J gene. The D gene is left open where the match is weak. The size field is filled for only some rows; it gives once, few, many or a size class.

CASSPPYQPQHF | TGTGCCAGCAGTCCCCCCTATCAGCCCCAGCATTTT | TRBV28 | - | - | TRBJ1-5
CATSEAGTDTQYF | TGTGCCACCAGTGAGGCGGGCACAGATACGCAGTATTTT | TRBV24-1 | few | - | TRBJ2-3
CASSLDVGSRQPQHF | TGTGCCAGCAGCTTAGACGTGGGATCTAGGCAGCCCCAGCATTTT | TRBV7-2 | few | - | TRBJ1-5
CASSVLMNTEAFF | TGTGCCAGCAGTGTGTTGATGAACACTGAAGCTTTCTTT | TRBV3-1 | many | - | TRBJ1-1
CSAPQQADRGQYF | TGCAGTGCACCCCAACAGGCGGACAGGGGGCAGTATTTT | TRBV20-1 | many | TRBD1 | TRBJ2-3
CASSFEGFEAFF | TGTGCCAGCAGTTTTGAGGGGTTCGAAGCTTTCTTT | TRBV12-3/TRBV12-4 | few | - | TRBJ1-1
CSASSSGVTDTQYF | TGCAGTGCTAGTTCTAGCGGGGTCACAGATACGCAGTATTTT | TRBV20-1 | - | TRBD2 | TRBJ2-3
CASPSGRGPPDTQYF | TGTGCCAGCCCTTCGGGAAGGGGGCCTCCAGATACGCAGTATTTT | TRBV14 | - | TRBD1 | TRBJ2-3
CASSFIPGTAGANVLTF | TGCGCCAGCAGCTTCATTCCGGGGACGGCCGGGGCCAACGTCCTGACTTTC | TRBV5-1 | - | - | TRBJ2-6
CASSQDGAERLGAHEQFF | TGTGCCAGCAGCCAAGACGGGGCTGAGCGACTAGGTGCCCATGAGCAGTTCTTC | TRBV4-2 | - | - | TRBJ2-1
CASSESRGGNTEAFF | TGTGCCAGCAGTGAATCACGGGGGGGGAACACTGAAGCTTTCTTT | TRBV25-1 | - | - | TRBJ1-1
CASRSSRWSRGGNTEAFF | TGTGCCAGCAGATCTTCACGCTGGAGCAGGGGAGGGAACACTGAAGCTTTCTTT | TRBV27 | many | - | TRBJ1-1
CASSSNSGVGEQYF | TGTGCCAGCAGCTCCAATTCAGGGGTGGGCGAGCAGTACTTC | TRBV7-6 | - | - | TRBJ2-7
CASSFRAGQETQYF | TGTGCCAGCAGCTTTCGGGCGGGGCAAGAGACCCAGTACTTC | TRBV7-2 | few | - | TRBJ2-5
CASSPRDGGTQYF | TGCGCCAGCAGCCCCCGGGACGGGGGGACCCAGTACTTC | TRBV4-3 | once | - | TRBJ2-5
CSARNRILSANYGYTF | TGCAGTGCTAGAAACAGGATCCTCTCTGCTAATTATGGCTACACCTTC | TRBV20-1 | - | - | TRBJ1-2
CASSSRQGGAYGYTF | TGTGCCAGCAGCAGCAGACAGGGAGGGGCCTATGGCTACACCTTC | TRBV7-2 | few | TRBD1 | TRBJ1-2
CSVAGTRLNQPQHF | TGCAGTGTCGCCGGAACCCGGCTCAATCAGCCCCAGCATTTT | TRBV20-1 | - | - | TRBJ1-5
CASSSQGQPQHF | TGTGCCAGCAGCTCCCAGGGTCAGCCCCAGCATTTT | TRBV7-9 | - | - | TRBJ1-5
CAILNTGELFF | TGTGCCATCCTCAACACCGGGGAGCTGTTTTTT | TRBV28 | - | - | TRBJ2-2
CASSLGPVAGTHEQYF | TGTGCCAGCAGCTTAGGCCCCGTAGCGGGGACGCACGAGCAGTACTTC | TRBV7-9 | - | TRBD2 | TRBJ2-7
CASSSQGFNTGELFF | TGTGCCAGCAGCAGTCAGGGGTTCAACACCGGGGAGCTGTTTTTT | TRBV6-1 | - | - | TRBJ2-2
CASSAQRETQYF | TGTGCCAGCAGCGCCCAGAGAGAGACCCAGTACTTC | TRBV9 | - | - | TRBJ2-5
CASSVDQGYTGELFF | TGTGCCAGCAGCGTAGATCAGGGTTACACCGGGGAGCTGTTTTTT | TRBV9 | many | - | TRBJ2-2
CAWSPRTSGVYNEQFF | TGTGCCTGGAGCCCCAGGACTAGCGGGGTCTACAATGAGCAGTTCTTC | TRBV30 | few | TRBD2 | TRBJ2-1
CASSERGRGRETQYF | TGTGCCAGCAGTGAAAGAGGGCGCGGTCGAGAGACCCAGTACTTC | TRBV2 | few | - | TRBJ2-5
CASSPRIHPYAFF | TGTGCCAGCAGTCCCAGAATCCACCCCTACGCTTTCTTT | TRBV7-2 | many | - | TRBJ1-1
CATSDFGGLGHSYNEQFF | TGTGCCACCAGTGATTTTGGGGGTTTAGGACACTCCTACAATGAGCAGTTCTTC | TRBV24-1 | few | - | TRBJ2-1
CASSRSWGVNEQFF | TGCGCCAGCAGCCGCTCGTGGGGGGTCAATGAGCAGTTCTTC | TRBV5-1 | - | - | TRBJ2-1
CASHGGYNQPQHF | TGTGCCAGCCATGGGGGTTACAATCAGCCCCAGCATTTT | TRBV2 | few | - | TRBJ1-5
CATHPGQGNTEAFF | TGTGCTACCCACCCGGGACAGGGGAACACTGAAGCTTTCTTT | TRBV12-5 | few | TRBD1 | TRBJ1-1
CASRILSTDTQYF | TGTGCCAGCCGGATTCTTTCCACAGATACGCAGTATTTT | TRBV5-6 | few | - | TRBJ2-3
CASSLWGLQETQYF | TGTGCCAGCAGTTTATGGGGACTGCAAGAGACCCAGTACTTC | TRBV28 | many | - | TRBJ2-5
CASSFREQGNSPLHF | TGCGCCAGCAGCTTTAGGGAACAGGGTAATTCACCCCTCCACTTT | TRBV5-1 | few | - | TRBJ1-6
CASSPQGAINQPQHF | TGCGCCAGCAGCCCACAGGGGGCGATTAATCAGCCCCAGCATTTT | TRBV5-1 | few | TRBD1 | TRBJ1-5
CASSLGSGVSTEAFF | TGTGCCAGCAGTTTAGGTTCCGGGGTCAGCACTGAAGCTTTCTTT | TRBV12-3/TRBV12-4 | - | - | TRBJ1-1
CSARELIREDTEAFF | TGCAGTGCTAGAGAGTTGATAAGGGAGGACACTGAAGCTTTCTTT | TRBV20-1 | few | - | TRBJ1-1
CASSPLGGHDYGYTF | TGCGCCAGCAGCCCCCTGGGGGGGCATGACTATGGCTACACCTTC | TRBV4-3 | few | - | TRBJ1-2
CASSPGLGPFQPQHF | TGTGCCAGCAGCCCCGGGCTGGGTCCTTTTCAGCCCCAGCATTTT | TRBV7-2 | - | - | TRBJ1-5
CASSLPGQNTEAFF | TGTGCCAGCAGCTTACCGGGCCAGAACACTGAAGCTTTCTTT | TRBV7-9 | few | - | TRBJ1-1
CASSFLSSGQGGNTIYF | TGCGCCAGCAGCTTCTTGTCTTCCGGACAGGGGGGAAACACCATATATTTT | TRBV5-1 | - | TRBD1 | TRBJ1-3
CASSPLGDGNTGELFF | TGTGCCAGCTCACCACTAGGGGACGGAAACACCGGGGAGCTGTTTTTT | TRBV18 | - | - | TRBJ2-2
CASSQDRRTEAFF | TGCGCCAGCAGCCAAGATCGTCGGACTGAAGCTTTCTTT | TRBV4-1 | many | - | TRBJ1-1
CASSLAGPQGGELFF | TGTGCCAGCAGCTTGGCGGGACCCCAGGGCGGGGAGCTGTTTTTT | TRBV7-3 | few | - | TRBJ2-2
CASRSGTRNTEAFF | TGTGCCAGCAGATCCGGGACAAGGAACACTGAAGCTTTCTTT | TRBV28 | few | - | TRBJ1-1
CATGDRIYGYTF | TGTGCCACCGGGGACAGGATCTATGGCTACACCTTC | TRBV19 | - | TRBD1 | TRBJ1-2
CASSLAPGPYNEQFF | TGTGCCAGCAGCTTGGCTCCGGGACCATACAATGAGCAGTTCTTC | TRBV5-5 | many | - | TRBJ2-1
CASSSTGAGANVLTF | TGTGCCAGCAGCTCGACAGGCGCAGGGGCCAACGTCCTGACTTTC | TRBV5-6 | - | - | TRBJ2-6
CSVERQFTDTQYF | TGCAGCGTTGAGAGACAGTTCACAGATACGCAGTATTTT | TRBV29-1 | few | - | TRBJ2-3
CASRGQMNTEAFF | TGCGCCAGCAGAGGACAGATGAACACTGAAGCTTTCTTT | TRBV5-1 | many | - | TRBJ1-1
CASSPGRSSYNEQFF | TGTGCCAGCAGCCCGGGACGGAGCTCCTACAATGAGCAGTTCTTC | TRBV5-8 | few | - | TRBJ2-1
CASSLDREGSGELFF | TGCGCCAGCAGCTTGGACAGGGAAGGATCCGGGGAGCTGTTTTTT | TRBV5-1 | few | - | TRBJ2-2
CASSLRMGSLAKNIQYF | TGTGCCAGCAGCCTAAGGATGGGGAGTCTAGCCAAAAACATTCAGTACTTC | TRBV4-2 | - | - | TRBJ2-4
CASSPSGGVETQYF | TGTGCCAGCAGCCCGTCGGGGGGGGTCGAGACCCAGTACTTC | TRBV3-1 | few | TRBD2 | TRBJ2-5